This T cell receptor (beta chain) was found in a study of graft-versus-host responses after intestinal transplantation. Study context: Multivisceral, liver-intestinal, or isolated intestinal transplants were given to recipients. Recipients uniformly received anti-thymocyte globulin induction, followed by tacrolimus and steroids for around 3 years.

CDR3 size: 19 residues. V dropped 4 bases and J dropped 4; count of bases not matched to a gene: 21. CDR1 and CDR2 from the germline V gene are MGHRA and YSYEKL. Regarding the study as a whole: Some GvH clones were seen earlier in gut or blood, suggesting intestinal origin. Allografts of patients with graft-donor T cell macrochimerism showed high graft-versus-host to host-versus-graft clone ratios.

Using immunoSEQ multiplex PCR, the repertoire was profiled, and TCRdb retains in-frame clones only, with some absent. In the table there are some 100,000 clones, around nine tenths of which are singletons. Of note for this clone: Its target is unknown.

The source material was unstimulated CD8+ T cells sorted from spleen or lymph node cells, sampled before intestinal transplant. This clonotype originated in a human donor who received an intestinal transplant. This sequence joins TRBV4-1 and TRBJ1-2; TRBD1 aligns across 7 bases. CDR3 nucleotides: TGCGCCAGCAGCCGCGGGTGGGGGGACAGCCTAAGGAGTTTCTATGGCTACACCTTC. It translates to CASSRGWGDSLRSFYGYTF.